This T cell receptor (beta chain) was documented in a study of CD8 T cells in Susac syndrome. The multiple sclerosis controls were treatment-naive patients with relapsing-remitting disease that was stable or active. This CDR3 is built from 16 residues. The V gene lost 3 bases and the J gene lost 5 bases, with 20 bases spanning the gap. Germline V lookup: CDR1 SGHRS, CDR2 YFSETQ. cDNA came from about 0.5 to 1 ug RNA primed by random hexamers. Each CDR3 protein is one row after TCRdb ran MiXCR on the immunoSEQ multiplex PCR reads. The sample lists some 260,000 distinct CDR3 sequences; about 93% were seen once.

The V and J genes are TRBV5-1 and TRBJ2-5; maybe TRBD1 (7 bases). The receptor comes from a human donor with multiple sclerosis. Source material: CD4+ T cells from PBMCs. The CDR3 DNA follows: TGCGCCAGCAGCTCGAGCAGGGGCAGGGGGGATGAGACCCAGTACTTC. Its translation is CASSSSRGRGDETQYF. The whole variable domain, remainder taken from reference TRBV5-1 and TRBJ2-5, is KAGVTQTPRYLIKTRGQQVTLSCSPISGHRSVSWYQQTPGQGLQFLFEYFSETQRNKGNFPGRFSGRQFSNSRSEMNVSTLELGDSALYLCASSSSRGRGDETQYFGPGTRLLVL.